This T cell receptor beta chain was retrieved from a study of tumor and adjacent non-tumor tissue in lung cancer. No cell sorting was done before RNA was extracted from the tissue. Newly diagnosed lung cancer patients had thoracic surgery in China, August–late 2014, without prior chemotherapy. This clonotype was recorded once. The antigen is unknown. The library came from three nested PCR rounds adapted from ARM-PCR protocols. One entry per CDR3 protein results from TCRdb running MiXCR on the multiplex PCR reads. The sample shows over 100,000 distinct CDR3 sequences, approximately 71% of them seen only once. Study observations and caveats: Higher tumor TCR diversity was associated with shorter survival. Tumor tissue had significantly higher TCR diversity than normal lung. Normal lung showed higher cumulative top 100 clone frequency than tumor.

The CDR3 totals 15 residues. V shed 3 bases and J shed 1 base, with 7 bases lying between them. The germline gives CDR1 SNHLY, CDR2 FYNNEI. The chain couples TRBV2 to TRBJ2-6; D gene unclear. The sequence was obtained from a woman aged 55-75 years with non-small cell lung cancer. Sequencing input: lung tumor tissue. The CDR3 sequence: CASSDAQSGANVLTF. CDR3 DNA sequence: TGTGCCAGCAGTGACGCCCAATCTGGGGCCAACGTCCTGACTTTC.